The 28 T cell receptor beta chains below come from one sample, sequenced in a study of low-dose radiotherapy and immunotherapy resistance in tumors. Documented time point: before trial treatment. Covering alpha and beta chains, TRAV- and TRBV-specific primers were used for the first-strand cDNA. With a V-primer adapter and a constant-region primer, TCRs were amplified for about 22 PCR cycles. TCRdb reprocessed the reads via MiXCR and lists one record per CDR3 protein. Of 80,000 to 90,000 distinct CDR3 sequences in the sample, 15% to 20% were seen once. The source material was PBMCs, sampled before treatment. The receptors derive from a male donor with prostate cancer.

Concerning this clonotype itself: This sequence is one base from a far larger clone and is likely a read error. J is TRBJ2-5 and V is TRBV11-3; 11 bases fit TRBD1. This CDR3 has 17 amino acids. Germline CDR1 reads SGHNT; CDR2 reads YENEEA. The ends lost 3 bases at V and 11 bases at J; junction bases unmatched: 17. The CDR3 region has the DNA TGTGCCAGCAGCTTTGGCCAAGGGACAGGGGGTTCGAATGAGCAGTACTTC. The encoded protein is CASSFGQGTGGSNEQYF.

The V and J genes are TRBV12-3 or TRBV12-4 and TRBJ2-1, with 9 bases that match TRBD1. CDR3 length equals 17 residues. With V trimmed by 2 bases and J by 4 bases, 9 bases remained unmatched. Here the CDR3 DNA reads TGTGCCAGCAGTTTATGGCTTGGACAGGGGCGTTACAATGAGCAGTTCTTC. Its translation is CASSLWLGQGRYNEQFF.

This clonotype was seen many times. The chain couples TRBV20-1 to TRBJ1-4; 7 nucleotides line up with TRBD1. Germline V lookup: CDR1 DFQATT, CDR2 SNEGSKA (reference sequence). After removal of 1 base from V and 7 bases from J, the junction contained 9 bases not matched to a gene. CDR3 length: 15 residues. In DNA, the CDR3 is TGCAGTGCTAGAGCCCCCGGGACAGAGACTGAAAAACTGTTTTTT. Translating it yields CSARAPGTETEKLFF.

CDR3 DNA: TGTGCCAGCAGCTTAGATAGCGGGGGGGCCCGTGAGCAGTACTTC. Its protein product is CASSLDSGGAREQYF. This rearrangement joins TRBV7-2 to TRBJ2-7; TRBD2 aligns across 11 bases. Germline CDR1 SGHTA, CDR2 FQGNSA. V lost 1 base, J lost 7 bases, and 6 bases stayed unmatched. The CDR3 runs to 15 residues. Combining the CDR3 with reference TRBV7-2 and TRBJ2-7 gives the whole variable domain GAGVSQSPSNKVTEKGKDVELRCDPISGHTALYWYRQSLGQGLEFLIYFQGNSAPDKSGLPSDRFSAERTGGSVSTLTIQRTQQEDSAVYLCASSLDSGGAREQYFGPGTRLTVT.

The chain combines TRBV20-1 with TRBJ1-1; the match to TRBD1 covers 8 bases. The V and J ends lost 6 bases and 4 bases, in that order; junction bases with no gene match: 7. There are 13 residues in the CDR3. The germline V gene has CDR1 DFQATT and CDR2 SNEGSKA (reference sequence). CDR3: CSAPTGEFTEAFF. DNA for the CDR3: TGCAGTGCACCGACAGGGGAATTCACTGAAGCTTTCTTT.

There are a few counts of this clonotype. V gene TRBV29-1 combines with J gene TRBJ1-2; D gene unclear. The length of the CDR3 is 11 residues. Trimming removed 7 bases from V and 4 bases from J, with 10 bases in between. The germline V gene has CDR1 SQVTM and CDR2 ANQGSEA. The CDR3 spells CSGEDPYGYTF. CDR3 in DNA: TGCAGCGGGGAGGATCCCTATGGCTACACCTTC. The whole variable domain, remainder taken from reference TRBV29-1 and TRBJ1-2, is SAVISQKPSRDICQRGTSLTIQCQVDSQVTMMFWYRQQPGQSLTLIATANQGSEATYESGFVIDKFPISRPNLTFSTLTVSNMSPEDSSIYLCSGEDPYGYTFGSGTRLTVV.

This clonotype was recorded a few times. The chain combines TRBV20-1 with TRBJ2-7, with D possibly being TRBD2 (6 bases). The V gene lost 2 bases and the J gene lost 3 bases, with 14 bases spanning the gap. Germline V lookup: CDR1 DFQATT, CDR2 SNEGSKA (reference sequence). There are 14 residues in the CDR3. CDR3: CSARSPGRFYEQYF. CDR3 DNA sequence: TGCAGTGCTAGATCCCCCGGGAGATTCTACGAGCAGTACTTC.

This clonotype was picked up one time. The chain combines TRBV5-5 with TRBJ2-4; 8 bases match TRBD2. Trimming cost V 4 bases and J 1 base; bases outside gene matches: 19. The germline CDR1 and CDR2 sequences are SGHKS and YYEKEE (reference sequence). CDR3 length: 20 residues. CDR3 loop: CASSLRGDRTDRSAKNIQYF. CDR3 DNA sequence: TGTGCCAGCAGCCTGCGGGGGGACCGTACAGATAGGTCGGCCAAAAACATTCAGTACTTC.

This rearrangement joins TRBV24-1 to TRBJ2-3; tentatively, D is TRBD2 (6 bases). CDR3 length: 12 residues. The germline V gene has CDR1 KGHDR and CDR2 SFDVKD. The ends were cut back, 5 bases at V and 4 bases at J, with 6 bases in the middle. This chain's CDR3 is CATSAGADTQYF. The CDR3 DNA reads TGTGCCACCAGTGCGGGGGCAGATACGCAGTATTTT.

In this sample, this clonotype turned up many times. The chain links TRBV18 to TRBJ1-1; no reliable D call. Germline V gene data show CDR1 as KGHSH and CDR2 as LQKENI. Trimming removed 3 bases at V and 3 bases at J, with 11 bases between. The CDR3 extends over 14 amino acids. The CDR3 here is CASSPSMGYTEAFF. CDR3 bases: TGTGCCAGCTCACCCTCTATGGGCTACACTGAAGCTTTCTTT.

At least ten counts were recorded for this clonotype. For the CDR3, the DNA is TGTGCCAGCAGTGCTGGGACTAGCGATAGCACAGATACGCAGTATTTT. Its protein is CASSAGTSDSTDTQYF. The J gene is TRBJ2-3, the V gene TRBV2; 10 bases are shared with TRBD2. The CDR3 length is 16 residues. Unmatched junction bases numbered 4, after V lost 4 bases and J lost 0 bases. Per germline, CDR1 SNHLY and CDR2 FYNNEI.

In regard to this clonotype: This may come from a read error, since a much larger clone is one base off. The rearrangement links TRBV10-3 to TRBJ1-4; D remains unclear. The V gene's germline CDR1 is ENHRY and CDR2 SYGVKD. Trimming took 7 bases from V and 8 from J, leaving 17 bases between them. The CDR3 spans 14 residues. The CDR3 is CAINDGEGREKLFF. DNA for the CDR3: TGTGCCATCAATGATGGTGAGGGCCGGGAAAAACTGTTTTTT.

J is TRBJ2-7 and V is TRBV27; 7 bases line up with TRBD1. This CDR3 has 14 residues. V lost 5 bases, J lost 3 bases, and 7 bases stayed unmatched. In germline, CDR1 is MNHEY, CDR2 SMNVEV (reference sequence). CDR3 sequence (DNA): TGTGCCAGCAGTCTCCGGGACAGTTACTACGAGCAGTACTTC. Its protein product is CASSLRDSYYEQYF.

The table lists this clonotype with many counts. The V and J genes are TRBV5-1 and TRBJ2-2, with D perhaps matching TRBD1 (6 bases). Looked up from germline, CDR1 is SGHRS and CDR2 is YFSETQ. The CDR3 is made up of 15 amino acids. V gave up 4 bases and J gave up 1 base, with 11 bases separating them. The CDR3, as DNA: TGCGCCAGCAGCCCCACGACAGGGAACACCGGGGAGCTGTTTTTT. Its protein product is CASSPTTGNTGELFF.

Many counts were recorded for this clonotype. The chain employs TRBV7-9 and TRBJ2-2; 8 bases are shared with TRBD2. CDR1 and CDR2 (germline): SEHNR, FQNEAQ (reference sequence). Trimming removed 4 bases from V and 6 bases from J; junction bases left unmatched: 4. The CDR3 is 14 residues long. CDR3 nucleotide sequence: TGTGCCAGCAGCTCCACGCGGGGGGCCGGGGAGCTGTTTTTT. Its translation: CASSSTRGAGELFF.

Ten or more counts support this clonotype. This chain uses TRBV4-1 with TRBJ1-5, with D possibly TRBD1 on 5 matching bases. This CDR3 spans 15 amino acids. Looked up from germline, CDR1 is MGHRA and CDR2 is YSYEKL. V lost 7 bases and J lost 4, with 17 bases in between. In nucleotides, the CDR3 is TGCGCCAGCAACCCCCAGGCAGGGATAAATCAGCCCCAGCATTTT. Translation gives CASNPQAGINQPQHF.

This clonotype occurred many times. V usage is TRBV6-1 and J usage is TRBJ2-7, with D possibly called TRBD1 or TRBD2 (5 bases each). The CDR3 sequence is 14 residues long. Germline CDR1 reads MNHNS; CDR2 reads SASEGT. The V end was cut by 7 bases, the J end by 0 bases, with 13 bases between. In DNA, the CDR3 is TGTGCCAGCATCCGGGACCTAAGCTCCTACGAGCAGTACTTC. Encoded protein: CASIRDLSSYEQYF.

This clonotype was recorded at least ten times. The chain is built from TRBV20-1 and TRBJ1-1, with TRBD1 as a possible D gene (5 bases). The CDR3 runs 13 residues. In germline, CDR1 is DFQATT, CDR2 SNEGSKA (reference sequence). Trimming took 4 bases from V and 5 from J, leaving 14 bases between them. The CDR3 protein is CSAKTGGGTEAFF. CDR3 coding DNA: TGCAGTGCTAAAACGGGGGGGGGAACTGAAGCTTTCTTT.

This clonotype was counted many times. The rearrangement uses TRBV5-1 and TRBJ2-1; the match to TRBD2 covers 12 bases. The CDR3 covers 16 residues. V lost 4 bases, J lost 3 bases, and 5 bases stayed unmatched. The germline V gene has CDR1 SGHRS and CDR2 YFSETQ. CDR3 DNA sequence: TGCGCCAGCAGCCCACTGGGACTAGCGGGCTACAATGAGCAGTTCTTC. Its protein is CASSPLGLAGYNEQFF.

This clonotype was counted ten times or more. This chain connects TRBV5-1 to TRBJ1-1; 7 bases line up with TRBD1. The CDR3 length is 13 residues. The V segment lost 3 bases and the J segment 4 bases; nucleotides outside the gene matches: 3. Germline lookup yields CDR1 SGHRS and CDR2 YFSETQ. CDR3 in DNA: TGCGCCAGCAGCTCCGGACAGGCCACTGAAGCTTTCTTT. Its protein product is CASSSGQATEAFF. Full variable domain (missing parts from reference TRBV5-1 and TRBJ1-1): KAGVTQTPRYLIKTRGQQVTLSCSPISGHRSVSWYQQTPGQGLQFLFEYFSETQRNKGNFPGRFSGRQFSNSRSEMNVSTLELGDSALYLCASSSGQATEAFFGQGTRLTVV.

This chain uses TRBV19 with TRBJ2-3, with D uncertain. This CDR3 has 11 amino acids. CDR1 is LNHDA and CDR2 is SQIVND in the germline V gene (reference sequence). The V end was cut by 9 bases, the J end by 5 bases, with 9 bases between. CDR3 nucleotides: TGTGCCAGCTTAGGAGAAGATACGCAGTATTTT. Protein: CASLGEDTQYF.

This clonotype was seen many times. The genes are TRBV7-6 and TRBJ2-2; 11 nucleotides line up with TRBD2. V dropped 5 bases and J dropped 6; count of bases not matched to a gene: 8. The V gene's germline CDR1 is SGHVS and CDR2 FNYEAQ. The CDR3 consists of 16 residues. For the CDR3, the DNA is TGTGCCAGCAGCCCGCTCCTAGCGGGGGGAGCCGGGGAGCTGTTTTTT. Encoded protein: CASSPLLAGGAGELFF. Complete variable domain (other parts from reference TRBV7-6 and TRBJ2-2): GAGVSQSPRYKVTKRGQDVALRCDPISGHVSLYWYRQALGQGPEFLTYFNYEAQQDKSGLPNDRFSAERPEGSISTLTIQRTEQRDSAMYRCASSPLLAGGAGELFFGEGSRLTVL.

CDR3 bases: TGTGCCAGCACCGTTATTGTGGGGGCGGAGTTCATGAACACTGAAGCTTTCTTT. It yields the protein CASTVIVGAEFMNTEAFF. This chain uses TRBV12-3 or TRBV12-4 with TRBJ1-1, with D perhaps matching TRBD1 (6 bases). Deletions cut 7 bases from V and 0 bases from J, with 24 bases between. The CDR3 sequence is 18 residues long.

This clonotype was counted many times. This chain links TRBV6-4 with TRBJ2-3; TRBD2 agrees at 12 bases. The V and J ends lost 0 bases and 5 bases, in that order; junction bases with no gene match: 6. In germline, CDR1 is MRHNA, CDR2 SNTAGT. The CDR3 loop spans 17 amino acids. DNA of the CDR3: TGTGCCAGCAGTGACTCTCCGCTAGCGGGGGGGCGAGATACGCAGTATTTT. Protein: CASSDSPLAGGRDTQYF.

Remarks on this clonotype: One junction end does not reproduce the germline sequence, and a read error may be involved. This sequence joins TRBV19 and TRBJ1-5, with D possibly matching TRBD1 (5 bases). Per the germline V gene, CDR1 is LNHDA and CDR2 is SQIVND (reference sequence). The CDR3 has 17 amino acids. The CDR3 reads CASQRVGAMRLDHPQHF. In nucleotides, the CDR3 is TGTGCCTCACAAAGGGTAGGGGCAATGAGGCTAGATCACCCCCAGCATTTT.

This clonotype showed up many times. The J gene is TRBJ2-3, the V gene TRBV14; D uncertain. This CDR3 spans 13 amino acids. Germline V gives CDR1 SGHDN, CDR2 FVKESK. V was pared by 1 base and J by 7 bases, with 9 bases between. The CDR3 sequence: CASSQVPTHTQYF. DNA of the CDR3: TGTGCCAGCAGCCAAGTTCCAACACATACGCAGTATTTT.

This clonotype was counted many times. The chain carries TRBV27 and TRBJ2-7; 7 nucleotides line up with TRBD2. The ends lost 10 bases at V and 7 bases at J; junction bases unmatched: 19. Germline V gene data show CDR1 as MNHEY and CDR2 as SMNVEV (reference sequence). This CDR3 is built from 15 residues. The CDR3 loop is CATAVGEGSAREQYF. The CDR3 DNA reads as TGTGCCACAGCAGTCGGGGAGGGGAGTGCGCGGGAGCAGTACTTC.

This clonotype was counted many times. The rearrangement links TRBV20-1 to TRBJ2-7; 7 bases are shared with TRBD2. CDR1 DFQATT and CDR2 SNEGSKA come from the germline V gene (reference sequence). The CDR3 consists of 15 residues. The V gene end was trimmed by 6 bases and the J gene end by 5 bases; junction bases not matched to a gene: 16. The CDR3 sequence: CSAASQRGRLHEQYF. CDR3 sequence (DNA): TGCAGTGCAGCAAGTCAGCGGGGACGACTCCACGAGCAGTACTTC.